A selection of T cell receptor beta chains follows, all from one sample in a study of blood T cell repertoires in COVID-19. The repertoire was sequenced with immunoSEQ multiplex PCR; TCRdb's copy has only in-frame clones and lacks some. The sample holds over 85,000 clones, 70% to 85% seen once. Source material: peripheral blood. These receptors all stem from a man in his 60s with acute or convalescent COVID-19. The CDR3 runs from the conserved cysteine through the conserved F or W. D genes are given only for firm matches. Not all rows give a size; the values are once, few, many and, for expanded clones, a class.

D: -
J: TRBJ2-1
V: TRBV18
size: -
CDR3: CASSPPLGRTYNEQFF
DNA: TGTGCCAGCTCACCACCTTTAGGGAGGACTTACAATGAGCAGTTCTTC

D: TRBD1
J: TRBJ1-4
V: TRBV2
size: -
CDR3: CASRMDRSKDEKLFF
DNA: TGTGCCAGCAGGATGGACAGGAGTAAGGATGAAAAACTGTTTTTT

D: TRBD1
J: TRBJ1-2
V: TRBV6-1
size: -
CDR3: CASSEGGWDRGAYGYTF
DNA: TGTGCCAGCAGTGAAGGGGGATGGGACAGGGGTGCCTATGGCTACACCTTC

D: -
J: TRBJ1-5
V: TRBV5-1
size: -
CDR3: CASSFQGGNQPQHF
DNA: TGCGCCAGCAGCTTCCAGGGTGGCAATCAGCCCCAGCATTTT

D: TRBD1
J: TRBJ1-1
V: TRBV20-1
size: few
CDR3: CSASNRQGDTEAFF
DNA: TGCAGTGCTAGTAATAGACAGGGGGACACTGAAGCTTTCTTT

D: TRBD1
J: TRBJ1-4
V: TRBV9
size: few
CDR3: CASSVGPDRGYGKLFF
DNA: TGTGCCAGCAGCGTAGGACCCGACAGGGGGTACGGAAAACTGTTTTTT

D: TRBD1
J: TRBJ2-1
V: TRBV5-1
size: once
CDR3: CASSFITGGRSEQFF
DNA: TGCGCCAGCAGCTTCATTACAGGGGGCCGGAGTGAGCAGTTCTTC

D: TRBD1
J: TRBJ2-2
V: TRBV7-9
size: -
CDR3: CASWGQGNTGELFF
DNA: TGTGCCAGCTGGGGACAGGGGAACACCGGGGAGCTGTTTTTT

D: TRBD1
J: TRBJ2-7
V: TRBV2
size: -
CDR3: CASRDGQGYSYEQYF
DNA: TGTGCCAGCAGGGATGGACAGGGCTACTCCTACGAGCAGTACTTC

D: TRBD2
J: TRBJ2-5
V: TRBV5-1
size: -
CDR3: CASRISGGETQYF
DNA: TGCGCCAGCAGAATTAGCGGGGGTGAGACCCAGTACTTC

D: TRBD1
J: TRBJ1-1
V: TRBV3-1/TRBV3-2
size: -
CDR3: CASSPGQVLNTEAFF
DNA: TGTGCCAGCAGCCCGGGACAGGTACTGAACACTGAAGCTTTCTTT

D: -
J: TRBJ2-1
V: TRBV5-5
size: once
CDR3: CASSLNGAYNEQFF
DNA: TGTGCCAGCAGCTTGAACGGGGCCTACAATGAGCAGTTCTTC

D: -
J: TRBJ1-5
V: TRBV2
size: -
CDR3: CASSDGGYGNQPQHF
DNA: TGTGCCAGCAGTGACGGGGGGTACGGCAATCAGCCCCAGCATTTT

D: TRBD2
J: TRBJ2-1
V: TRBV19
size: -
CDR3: CASSIPGLANEQFF
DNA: TGTGCCAGTAGTATCCCGGGACTAGCGAATGAGCAGTTCTTC

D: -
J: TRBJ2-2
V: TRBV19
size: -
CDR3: CASSYGVYTGELFF
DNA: TGTGCCAGTAGTTACGGAGTATACACCGGGGAGCTGTTTTTT

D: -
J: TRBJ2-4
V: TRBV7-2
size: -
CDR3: CASSPRGPVKNIQYF
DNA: TGTGCCAGCAGCCCTCGTGGTCCAGTCAAAAACATTCAGTACTTC

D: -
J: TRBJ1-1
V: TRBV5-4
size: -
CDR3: CASSQPGQGTEAFF
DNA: TGTGCCAGCAGCCAACCAGGCCAGGGCACTGAAGCTTTCTTT

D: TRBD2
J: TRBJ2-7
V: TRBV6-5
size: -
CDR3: CASSYSGTSGAYEQYF
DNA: TGTGCCAGCAGTTACTCCGGCACTAGCGGGGCCTACGAGCAGTACTTC

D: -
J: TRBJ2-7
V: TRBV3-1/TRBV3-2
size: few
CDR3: CASSRGAYEQYF
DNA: TGTGCCAGCAGCCGGGGGGCCTACGAGCAGTACTTC

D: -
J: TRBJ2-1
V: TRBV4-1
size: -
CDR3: CASSQVSREQFF
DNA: TGCGCCAGCAGCCAAGTATCGCGTGAGCAGTTCTTC

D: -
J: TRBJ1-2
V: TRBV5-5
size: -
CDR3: CASSLNRPDYGYTF
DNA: TGTGCCAGCAGCTTGAACAGACCAGACTATGGCTACACCTTC

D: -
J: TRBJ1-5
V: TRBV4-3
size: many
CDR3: CASSPTRVRQPQHF
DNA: TGCGCCAGCAGCCCCACCAGGGTACGGCAGCCCCAGCATTTT

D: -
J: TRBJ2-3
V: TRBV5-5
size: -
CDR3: CASSLFRSTDTQYF
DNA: TGTGCCAGCAGCTTGTTTCGTAGCACAGATACGCAGTATTTT

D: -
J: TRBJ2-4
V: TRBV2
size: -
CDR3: CASKSQGFGIQYF
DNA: TGTGCCAGCAAATCGCAGGGGTTTGGCATTCAGTACTTC

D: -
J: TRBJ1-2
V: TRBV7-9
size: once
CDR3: CASRMAAGNGYTF
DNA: TGTGCCAGCAGGATGGCTGCGGGCAATGGCTACACCTTC

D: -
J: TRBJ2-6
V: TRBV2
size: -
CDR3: CASSVWGRVANVLTF
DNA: TGTGCCAGCAGTGTATGGGGGCGGGTGGCCAACGTCCTGACTTTC

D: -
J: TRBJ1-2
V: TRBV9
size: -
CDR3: CASSVDGQNRYGYTF
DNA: TGTGCCAGCAGCGTAGACGGACAGAATAGATATGGCTACACCTTC

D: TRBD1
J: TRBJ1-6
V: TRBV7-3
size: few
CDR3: CASSVTGGYSPLHF
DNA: TGTGCCAGCAGCGTAACAGGGGGCTATTCACCCCTCCACTTT

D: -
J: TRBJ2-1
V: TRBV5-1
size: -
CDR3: CASSLDRVDNEQFF
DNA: TGCGCCAGCAGCTTGGACAGGGTGGACAATGAGCAGTTCTTC

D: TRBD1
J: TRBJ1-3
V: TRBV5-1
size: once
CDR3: CASSLALQGDGNTIYF
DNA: TGCGCCAGCAGCTTGGCCCTACAGGGGGATGGAAACACCATATATTTT

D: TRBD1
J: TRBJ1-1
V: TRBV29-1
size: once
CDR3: CSVGGQSEAFF
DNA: TGCAGCGTTGGGGGACAGTCAGAAGCTTTCTTT

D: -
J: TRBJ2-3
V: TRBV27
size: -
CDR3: CASSPRAAGASTDTQYF
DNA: TGTGCCAGCAGTCCTAGGGCCGCGGGGGCAAGCACAGATACGCAGTATTTT

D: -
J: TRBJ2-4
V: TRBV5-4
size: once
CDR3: CASSLSLAKNIQYF
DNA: TGTGCCAGCAGCTTGAGCCTAGCCAAAAACATTCAGTACTTC

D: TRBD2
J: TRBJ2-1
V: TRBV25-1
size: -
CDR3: CASTLAGGRQEQFF
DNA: TGTGCCAGCACCTTAGCGGGGGGGCGTCAAGAGCAGTTCTTC

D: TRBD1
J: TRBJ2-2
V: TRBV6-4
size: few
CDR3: CASRQGMNTGELFF
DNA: TGTGCCAGCCGACAGGGGATGAACACCGGGGAGCTGTTTTTT

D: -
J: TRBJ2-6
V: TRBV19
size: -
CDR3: CASTALRANVLTF
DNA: TGTGCCAGTACCGCACTGAGGGCCAACGTCCTGACTTTC

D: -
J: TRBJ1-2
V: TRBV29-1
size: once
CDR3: CSVGQRSDYGYTF
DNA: TGCAGCGTAGGACAGAGGTCCGACTATGGCTACACCTTC

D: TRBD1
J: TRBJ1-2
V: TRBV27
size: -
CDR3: CASSLTRDRDGYTF
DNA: TGTGCCAGCAGTTTAACGCGGGACAGGGATGGCTACACCTTC

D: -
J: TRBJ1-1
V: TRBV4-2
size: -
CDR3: CASSQARTDTEAFF
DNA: TGTGCCAGCAGCCAAGCCCGGACAGACACTGAAGCTTTCTTT

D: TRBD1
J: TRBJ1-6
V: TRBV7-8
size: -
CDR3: CASTGQSNSPLHF
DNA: TGTGCCAGCACGGGACAGAGTAATTCACCCCTCCACTTT